This TCR beta chain was sequenced in a study of cytomegalovirus exposure and HLA in healthy donors. Study observations and caveats: Accurate prediction of HLA-A and HLA-B alleles (for most subjects) was reportedly achieved from TCR beta sequences. Most observed TCR sequences were rare, whereas some public TCRs were detected in many donors.

V dropped 4 bases and J dropped 1 base, with 17 bases sitting between them. The CDR3 spans 16 residues. The germline gives CDR1 MNHEY, CDR2 SMNVEV (reference sequence). Researchers ran the PCR with 60 Vbeta and 13 Jbeta primers. Generated by immunoSEQ multiplex PCR, the TCRdb table keeps only in-frame clones and is missing some. The top ten clones hold about 2.6% of a sample with 100,000 to 150,000 clones, just over 70% of them seen once. With respect to this clone: Its antigen is not identified.

V usage is TRBV27 and J usage is TRBJ2-7; maybe TRBD2 (6 bases). This receptor was taken from an older woman in good health and CMV-seropositive. Sequencing was done on a sample of PBMCs. For the CDR3, the DNA is TGTGCCAGCAGTTCCCTGGGGCGGGGAGATTCCTACGAGCAGTACTTC. This encodes CASSSLGRGDSYEQYF.